This T cell receptor beta chain was captured by sequencing in a study of radiation and T cells in renal cell carcinoma. Assay: immunoSEQ multiplex PCR; the TCRdb copy retains only in-frame clones and omits some. Of just under 150,000 clones detected, 65% to 90% appear once; the ten largest clones hold around 17%. This clone is medium-sized (0.01 to 0.1%) within its sample. Time point noted: blood 4 weeks post-SBRT, at nephrectomy. Stated treatment: 15 Gy SBRT to primary tumor, nephrectomy 4 weeks later. Nephrectomy followed 15 Gy stereotactic body radiation by 4 weeks. CDR3 length: 12 amino acids. Germline assignment: CDR1 PRHDT and CDR2 FYEKMQ (reference sequence). V lost 4 bases, J lost 6 bases, and 9 bases lay in between.

The receptor comes from a woman aged 45-60 years with renal cell carcinoma. The sequencing used blood, collected from a patient whose treatment included radiotherapy and nephrectomy. The chain uses TRBV13 and TRBJ1-2; no firm D call. CDR3 loop: CASSSGPHGYTF. The DNA for the CDR3 is TGTGCCAGCAGCTCCGGGCCGCATGGCTACACCTTC.